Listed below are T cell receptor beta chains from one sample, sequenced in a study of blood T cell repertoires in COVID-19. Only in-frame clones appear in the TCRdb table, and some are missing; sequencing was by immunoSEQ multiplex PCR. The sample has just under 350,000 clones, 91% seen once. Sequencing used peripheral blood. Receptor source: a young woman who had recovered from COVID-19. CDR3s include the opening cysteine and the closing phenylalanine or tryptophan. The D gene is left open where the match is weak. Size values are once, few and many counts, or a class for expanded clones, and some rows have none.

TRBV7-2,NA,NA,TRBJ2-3,TGTGCCAGCAGCTCTAGTATCTTGCCGACAGATACGCAGTATTTT,CASSSSILPTDTQYF
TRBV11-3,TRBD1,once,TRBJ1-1,TGTGCCAGCAGCACATGGACAGGGGGCTTGAACACTGAAGCTTTCTTT,CASSTWTGGLNTEAFF
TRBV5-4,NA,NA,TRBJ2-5,TGTGCCAGCAGCTTGTGGGCCAGGGGTGAGGAGACCCAGTACTTC,CASSLWARGEETQYF
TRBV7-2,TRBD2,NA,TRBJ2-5,TGTGCCAGCAGTACTTTCGGTAGCGGGGGCCCAGAGACCCAGTACTTC,CASSTFGSGGPETQYF
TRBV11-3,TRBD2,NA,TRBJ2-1,TGTGCCAGCAGCAAAACTAGCGTTGGCAATGAGCAGTTCTTC,CASSKTSVGNEQFF
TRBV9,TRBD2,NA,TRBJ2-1,TGTGCCAGCAGCTCCCCTTTAGCGGGAGGGCCGAATGAGCAGTTCTTC,CASSSPLAGGPNEQFF
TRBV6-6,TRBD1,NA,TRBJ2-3,TGTGCCAGCAGTTACGGCCAGGGGGCAGGAGATACGCAGTATTTT,CASSYGQGAGDTQYF
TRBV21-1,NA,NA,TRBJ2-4,TGTGCCAGCAGCAATCCCAGCGGGGTATATGAGAAAAACATTCAGTACTTC,CASSNPSGVYEKNIQYF
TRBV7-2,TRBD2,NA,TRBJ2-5,TGTGCCAGCAGCTTCATAGCGGGAGGCCAAGAGACCCAGTACTTC,CASSFIAGGQETQYF
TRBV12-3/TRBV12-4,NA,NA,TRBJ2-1,TGTGCCAGCAGTTTTTTCTTCGGGGATGAGCAGTTCTTC,CASSFFFGDEQFF
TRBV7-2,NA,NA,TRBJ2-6,TGTGCCAGCAGCTTAGCGCGTGGGGCCAACGTCCTGACTTTC,CASSLARGANVLTF
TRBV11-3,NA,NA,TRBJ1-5,TGTGCCAGCAGCTTAGATCGAGATCAGCCCCAGCATTTT,CASSLDRDQPQHF
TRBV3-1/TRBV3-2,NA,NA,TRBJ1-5,TGTGCCAGCAGCCAAGACGCCGCAGGGTTTCAGCCCCAGCATTTT,CASSQDAAGFQPQHF
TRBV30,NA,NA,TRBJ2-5,TGTGCCTGGAGCGCGGGACTCCAAGAGACCCAGTACTTC,CAWSAGLQETQYF
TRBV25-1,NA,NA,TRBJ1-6,TGTGCCAGCAGTGAAACAGGGAGCTCCTATAATTCACCCCTCCACTTT,CASSETGSSYNSPLHF
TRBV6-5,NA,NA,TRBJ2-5,TGTGCCAGCAGTTACTCGACTCTGCAAGAGACCCAGTACTTC,CASSYSTLQETQYF
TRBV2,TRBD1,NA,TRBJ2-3,TGTGCCAGCAGTGATCGACAGGGGGGTTCAGATACGCAGTATTTT,CASSDRQGGSDTQYF
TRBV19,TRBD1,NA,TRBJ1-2,TGTGCCAGTAGTATGGGCAGGGGGCTCTATGGCTACACCTTC,CASSMGRGLYGYTF
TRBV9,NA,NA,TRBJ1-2,TGTGCCAGCAGCCCATCGGCCTCCGGTCGGGTGGAGTACACCTTC,CASSPSASGRVEYTF
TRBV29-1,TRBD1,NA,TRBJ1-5,TGCAGCGTTGAAATCGTGGCGGGACAGGGAAAACATTTT,CSVEIVAGQGKHF
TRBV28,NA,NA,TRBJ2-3,TGTGCCAGCAGTTTATTAATCGCGCTTGAGAGCACAGATACGCAGTATTTT,CASSLLIALESTDTQYF
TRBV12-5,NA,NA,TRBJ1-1,TGTGCTAGTGGTTTGCTCTTCGGACAGCGCATGAACACTGAAGCTTTCTTT,CASGLLFGQRMNTEAFF